The 21 T cell receptor beta chains below come from one sample, sequenced in a study of human T cells and chemical hapten exposure. Time point specified: patch test 2, 6 weeks after DPC sensitization. Treatment: therapeutic diphenylcyclopropenone sensitization with weekly scalp DPC. TCRdb analysed the RACE reads with MiXCR anew, one entry per CDR3 protein. This table holds about 85,000 distinct CDR3 sequences, roughly 10% found once. Source: whole blood, taken in connection with sensitization to the hapten diphenylcyclopropenone (DPC). The receptor set was obtained from a man between 18 and 29 years old with alopecia areata. Some clones in this sample may be carry-over from other donors' samples.

This clonotype was seen more than once but under ten times. V is TRBV12-3 or TRBV12-4 and J is TRBJ1-3, with D hard to call. The length of the CDR3 is 12 residues. The V end was cut by 7 bases, the J end by 1 base, with 5 bases between. The CDR3 coding sequence is TGTGCCAGCAAGGGTTCTGGAAACACCATATATTTT. Translating gives CASKGSGNTIYF.

In its sample, this clonotype was seen many times. The genes are TRBV5-4 and TRBJ2-7; D gene uncertain. This CDR3 contains 13 residues. The V and J ends lost 2 bases and 7 bases respectively, with 13 bases between them. From germline, CDR1 is SGHNT and CDR2 YYREEE (reference sequence). Here the CDR3 DNA reads TGTGCCAGCAGCTTTGGCCTCCTGGGAGAGCAGTACTTC. Translated: CASSFGLLGEQYF.

A few counts support this clonotype. The chain carries TRBV12-3 or TRBV12-4 and TRBJ2-5; tentative D call: TRBD2 (5 bases). The CDR3 length is 14 residues. Trimming took off 6 bases at V and 1 base at J, with 12 bases between the two ends. DNA of the CDR3: TGTGCCAGCAGCCTTAGCGTGCTCCAAGAGACCCAGTACTTC. This encodes CASSLSVLQETQYF.

This clonotype was observed at least ten times. The chain uses TRBV29-1 and TRBJ1-1; TRBD1 aligns across 10 bases. The V gene end was trimmed by 7 bases and the J gene end by 8 bases; junction bases not matched to a gene: 10. CDR3 length: 13 residues. Germline assignment: CDR1 SQVTM and CDR2 ANQGSEA. The CDR3 loop is CSAKPRDRGEAFF. CDR3 bases: TGCAGCGCTAAGCCCCGGGACAGGGGCGAAGCTTTCTTT.

The rearrangement links TRBV29-1 to TRBJ2-7; 9 positions match TRBD1. CDR3 length equals 12 residues. The germline gives CDR1 SQVTM, CDR2 ANQGSEA. V shed 7 bases and J 2 bases; nucleotides not matched to a gene: 3. The CDR3 region is CSARTGAYEQYF. The CDR3 DNA reads TGCAGCGCCCGGACAGGGGCCTACGAGCAGTACTTC.

This clonotype turned up a few times. This chain uses TRBV20-1 with TRBJ2-7, with 8 bases lining up with TRBD1. CDR3 size: 15 residues. The germline V gene encodes CDR1 DFQATT and CDR2 SNEGSKA (reference sequence). Trimming cost V 4 bases and J 3 bases; bases outside gene matches: 11. Here the CDR3 DNA reads TGCAGTGCTAAGAAACAGGGGGGCTTTAACTACGAGCAGTACTTC. This translates into CSAKKQGGFNYEQYF.

There are many counts of this clonotype. The CDR3 DNA is TGTGCCAGCAGCCCGGACTGGAGCTCCTACAATGAGCAGTTCTTC. Translation: CASSPDWSSYNEQFF. The chain has TRBV14 and TRBJ2-1, with D possibly being TRBD2 (5 bases). The CDR3 runs to 15 residues. V dropped 4 bases and J dropped 0 bases, with 10 bases sitting between them. Germline V CDR1 and CDR2: SGHDN, FVKESK.

The J gene is TRBJ1-2, the V gene TRBV10-3; D possibly corresponds to TRBD1 (6 bases). Germline V gives CDR1 ENHRY, CDR2 SYGVKD. Trimming took 2 bases from V and 13 from J, leaving 11 bases between them. CDR3 length: 11 amino acids. The CDR3 loop reads CAISEDRTITF. Written as DNA, the CDR3 is TGTGCCATCAGTGAGGACAGGACTATCACCTTC.

This clonotype was counted only a few times. The chain links TRBV4-1 to TRBJ1-4, with D possibly TRBD1 on 5 matching bases. The V and J ends lost 4 bases and 8 bases respectively, with 17 bases between them. CDR1 and CDR2 from the germline V gene are MGHRA and YSYEKL. The CDR3 runs 15 residues. The DNA of the CDR3 is TGCGCCAGCAGCCCCCTCGGCAGGGCGGAAGAAAAACTGTTTTTT. Translating it yields CASSPLGRAEEKLFF.

The chain joins TRBV5-1 to TRBJ1-4; D not resolved. From germline, CDR1 is SGHRS and CDR2 YFSETQ. The CDR3 loop spans 13 amino acids. The V and J ends lost 2 bases and 8 bases respectively, with 10 bases between them. CDR3 coding DNA: TGCGCCAGCAGCTTTTTAAGTGACGAAAAACTGTTTTTT. Translated, it gives CASSFLSDEKLFF.

This clonotype was recorded a few times. The chain joins TRBV12-5 to TRBJ2-3; D unclear. This CDR3 has 11 amino acids. Trimming cost V 3 bases and J 4 bases, with 2 bases left between them. CDR1 LGHNT and CDR2 FRNRAP come from the germline V gene. The CDR3 reads CASGFADTQYF. DNA for the CDR3: TGTGCTAGTGGTTTCGCAGATACGCAGTATTTT.

The genes are TRBV4-3 and TRBJ2-5; a possible D gene is TRBD1 (6 bases). From germline, CDR1 is LGHNA and CDR2 YSLEER. CDR3 length: 15 residues. The V and J ends lost 3 bases and 4 bases respectively, with 15 bases between them. This CDR3 reads CASSQFMGAGETQYF. The CDR3 DNA is TGCGCCAGCAGCCAGTTTATGGGGGCAGGAGAGACCCAGTACTTC.

The V call is TRBV28, the J call TRBJ2-3, with D possibly being TRBD1 or TRBD2 (7 bases each). The V end was cut by 5 bases, the J end by 3 bases, with 12 bases between. From germline, CDR1 is MDHEN and CDR2 SYDVKM. The CDR3 extends over 14 amino acids. This chain's CDR3 is CASSQGGLTDTQYF. Written as DNA, the CDR3 is TGTGCCAGCAGTCAGGGGGGGTTAACAGATACGCAGTATTTT.

In this sample, this clonotype turned up many times. This chain links TRBV29-1 with TRBJ2-3; D is tentatively TRBD1 or TRBD2 (5 bases each). The ends were cut back, 7 bases at V and 9 bases at J, with 14 bases in the middle. The CDR3 is made up of 11 amino acids. From germline, CDR1 is SQVTM and CDR2 ANQGSEA. The CDR3 reads CSDSGPPTQYF. DNA for the CDR3: TGCAGCGATTCGGGGCCGCCGACGCAGTATTTT.

This clonotype was detected only a few times. The chain links TRBV12-3 or TRBV12-4 to TRBJ1-1, with D tentatively TRBD1 (6 bases). There are 14 residues in the CDR3. Trimming removed 7 bases from V and 0 bases from J, with 12 bases in between. CDR3 region: CASNRAEVNTEAFF. The CDR3 DNA reads as TGTGCCAGCAACAGGGCGGAGGTGAACACTGAAGCTTTCTTT.

The chain links TRBV7-2 to TRBJ1-1; weak D call: TRBD1 (6 bases). Germline V CDR1 and CDR2: SGHTA, FQGNSA. The CDR3 spans 14 residues. The germline V and J ends were trimmed by 2 bases and 2 bases, with 9 bases remaining between them. CDR3 sequence: CASSLHRENTEAFF. As DNA, the CDR3 is TGTGCCAGCAGCTTACACAGGGAAAACACTGAAGCTTTCTTT.

The sample holds many counts of this clonotype. This chain connects TRBV12-3 or TRBV12-4 to TRBJ1-3; D is ambiguous. Trimming pared 6 bases from V and 2 bases from J, leaving 11 bases between. The length of the CDR3 is 14 residues. The DNA of the CDR3 is TGTGCCAGCAGCGCACAAGGGCCTGGAAACACCATATATTTT. As protein: CASSAQGPGNTIYF.

This clonotype was detected ten times or more. The chain carries TRBV9 and TRBJ2-7, with D possibly TRBD1 on 5 matching bases. The CDR3 loop spans 14 amino acids. From germline, CDR1 is SGDLS and CDR2 YYNGEE. Trimming left V 0 bases short and J 5 bases short, with 12 bases between. Written as DNA, the CDR3 is TGTGCCAGCAGCGTAGGCAGGGCGGCCCACGAGCAGTACTTC. Amino acids: CASSVGRAAHEQYF.

The chain carries TRBV6-2 or TRBV6-3 and TRBJ2-7, with D possibly being TRBD1 (6 bases). Germline-derived CDR1 and CDR2 are MNHEY and SVGEGT. V lost 5 bases, J lost 7 bases, and 15 bases lay in between. The CDR3 is 13 residues long. The CDR3, as DNA: TGTGCCAGCAGTAGGACAGACTGGGAGGAGCAGTACGTC. Residues: CASSRTDWEEQYV.

This clonotype has a handful of counts. This chain connects TRBV12-3 or TRBV12-4 to TRBJ2-2; D tentatively reads TRBD1 or TRBD2 (5 bases each). The V gene lost 6 bases and the J gene lost 5 bases, with 13 bases spanning the gap. The CDR3 contains 14 residues. CDR3 nucleotide sequence: TGTGCCAGCAGCGGGACCCTGCGGACCGGGGAGCTGTTTTTT. Residues: CASSGTLRTGELFF.

Only a few counts were recorded for this clonotype. V usage is TRBV6-2 or TRBV6-3 and J usage is TRBJ1-5; TRBD1 is a possible D gene (6 bases). CDR3 size: 16 residues. CDR1 is MNHEY, CDR2 SVGEGT, per germline. The germline V and J ends were trimmed by 2 bases and 1 base, with 12 bases remaining between them. The CDR3 loop is CASSYADSESNQPQHF. The CDR3 coding sequence is TGTGCCAGCAGTTACGCGGACAGCGAAAGCAATCAGCCCCAGCATTTT.